The rows below give T cell receptor beta chains drawn from one sample of a study of T cells in Graves' hyperthyroidism and ophthalmopathy. TCRdb ran MiXCR on the multiplex PCR reads and lists one entry per CDR3 protein. The repertoire holds roughly 500,000 distinct CDR3 sequences, with about 43% as singletons. The sequenced sample was peripheral blood or thyroid tissue (not recorded which). These receptors were obtained from an adult woman with Graves' disease, either hyperthyroidism or ophthalmopathy (not recorded which). Each CDR3 is given with its conserved first and last residue. D genes are given only for firm matches. Rows may omit the clone size; those that give it use once, few, many or a size class.

D: -
V: TRBV25-1
J: TRBJ1-4
size: few
DNA: TGTGCCAGCAGTGCTTCCGGGACACAGAATGAAAAACTGTTTTTT
CDR3: CASSASGTQNEKLFF

D: TRBD1
V: TRBV7-6
J: TRBJ2-7
size: -
DNA: TGTGCCAGCAGCTTCCTTTCGACAGGGGACTACGAGCAGTACTTC
CDR3: CASSFLSTGDYEQYF

D: -
V: TRBV2
J: TRBJ2-2
size: -
DNA: TGTGCCAGCAGTGAATCTCGGGGCAGGGTCACCGGGGAGCTGTTTTTT
CDR3: CASSESRGRVTGELFF

D: -
V: TRBV6-5
J: TRBJ2-2
size: -
DNA: TGTGCCAGCAGTATCGAGGGGAACACCGGGGAGCTGCTTTTT
CDR3: CASSIEGNTGELLF

D: -
V: TRBV4-1
J: TRBJ1-1
size: few
DNA: TGCGCCAGCAGCCAAGTTGGGCGGGCTGAAGCTTTCTTT
CDR3: CASSQVGRAEAFF

D: TRBD1
V: TRBV5-5
J: TRBJ2-5
size: once
DNA: TGTGCCAGCAGCCCGACGACAGGGGGAGGGACCCAGTACTTT
CDR3: CASSPTTGGGTQYF

D: TRBD1
V: TRBV20-1
J: TRBJ1-6
size: few
DNA: TGCAGTGTCCCGGGGACAGGCTCGGGCTCCTATAATTCACCCCTCCACTTT
CDR3: CSVPGTGSGSYNSPLHF

D: -
V: TRBV28
J: TRBJ1-1
size: -
DNA: TGTGCCAGCAGACCCCATGGTGGGTACGGCCCAGCTTTCTTT
CDR3: CASRPHGGYGPAFF

D: TRBD1
V: TRBV11-2
J: TRBJ1-1
size: -
DNA: TGTGCCAGCAGCTTAACAGGGGGCAGGGTCTACCCTGAGGCGGTCTTT
CDR3: CASSLTGGRVYPEAVF

D: -
V: TRBV7-7
J: TRBJ2-5
size: few
DNA: TGTGCTAGCAGCTTTCCCTGGTCCCAAGAGACCCAGTACTTC
CDR3: CASSFPWSQETQYF

D: -
V: TRBV29-1
J: TRBJ1-2
size: once
DNA: TGCAGCGTTGAAAGGAGTCAGCAGGGGTCTTTTGGCTACACCTTC
CDR3: CSVERSQQGSFGYTF

D: -
V: TRBV10-3
J: TRBJ2-6
size: -
DNA: TGTGCCATCAGTCAGGACCCTACTGGGGCCAACGTCCTGACTTTC
CDR3: CAISQDPTGANVLTF

D: TRBD2
V: TRBV7-8
J: TRBJ2-1
size: few
DNA: TGTGCCAGCAGCAGAGGGAGGACTAGCGGGATGAGTGAGCAGTTCTTC
CDR3: CASSRGRTSGMSEQFF

D: TRBD1
V: TRBV12-3/TRBV12-4
J: TRBJ2-7
size: few
DNA: TGTGCCAGCAGTCAAGGACAGGGTTTAGGACACGAGCAGTACTTC
CDR3: CASSQGQGLGHEQYF

D: TRBD2
V: TRBV7-2
J: TRBJ2-6
size: once
DNA: TGTGCCAGCAGCTTGGGGGGACTAGCGGTCTCTGGGGCCAACGTCCTGACTTTC
CDR3: CASSLGGLAVSGANVLTF

D: TRBD1
V: TRBV29-1
J: TRBJ1-4
size: -
DNA: TGCAGCGTTGCTAGGACAGGGAATGAAAAACTGTTTTTT
CDR3: CSVARTGNEKLFF

D: TRBD1
V: TRBV29-1
J: TRBJ2-7
size: once
DNA: TGCAGCGCCACCGGGACAGGGGCGGGGGAGCAGTACTTC
CDR3: CSATGTGAGEQYF